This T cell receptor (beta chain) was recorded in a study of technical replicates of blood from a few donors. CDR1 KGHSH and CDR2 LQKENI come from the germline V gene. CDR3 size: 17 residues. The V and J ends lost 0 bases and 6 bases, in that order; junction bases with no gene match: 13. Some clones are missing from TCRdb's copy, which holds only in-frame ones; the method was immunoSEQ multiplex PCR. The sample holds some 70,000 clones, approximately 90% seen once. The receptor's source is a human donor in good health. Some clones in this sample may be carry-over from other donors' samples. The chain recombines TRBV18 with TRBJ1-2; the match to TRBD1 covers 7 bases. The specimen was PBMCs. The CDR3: CASSPPLATGSAHGYTF. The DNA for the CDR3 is TGTGCCAGCTCACCACCTCTCGCGACAGGGTCTGCACATGGCTACACCTTC.